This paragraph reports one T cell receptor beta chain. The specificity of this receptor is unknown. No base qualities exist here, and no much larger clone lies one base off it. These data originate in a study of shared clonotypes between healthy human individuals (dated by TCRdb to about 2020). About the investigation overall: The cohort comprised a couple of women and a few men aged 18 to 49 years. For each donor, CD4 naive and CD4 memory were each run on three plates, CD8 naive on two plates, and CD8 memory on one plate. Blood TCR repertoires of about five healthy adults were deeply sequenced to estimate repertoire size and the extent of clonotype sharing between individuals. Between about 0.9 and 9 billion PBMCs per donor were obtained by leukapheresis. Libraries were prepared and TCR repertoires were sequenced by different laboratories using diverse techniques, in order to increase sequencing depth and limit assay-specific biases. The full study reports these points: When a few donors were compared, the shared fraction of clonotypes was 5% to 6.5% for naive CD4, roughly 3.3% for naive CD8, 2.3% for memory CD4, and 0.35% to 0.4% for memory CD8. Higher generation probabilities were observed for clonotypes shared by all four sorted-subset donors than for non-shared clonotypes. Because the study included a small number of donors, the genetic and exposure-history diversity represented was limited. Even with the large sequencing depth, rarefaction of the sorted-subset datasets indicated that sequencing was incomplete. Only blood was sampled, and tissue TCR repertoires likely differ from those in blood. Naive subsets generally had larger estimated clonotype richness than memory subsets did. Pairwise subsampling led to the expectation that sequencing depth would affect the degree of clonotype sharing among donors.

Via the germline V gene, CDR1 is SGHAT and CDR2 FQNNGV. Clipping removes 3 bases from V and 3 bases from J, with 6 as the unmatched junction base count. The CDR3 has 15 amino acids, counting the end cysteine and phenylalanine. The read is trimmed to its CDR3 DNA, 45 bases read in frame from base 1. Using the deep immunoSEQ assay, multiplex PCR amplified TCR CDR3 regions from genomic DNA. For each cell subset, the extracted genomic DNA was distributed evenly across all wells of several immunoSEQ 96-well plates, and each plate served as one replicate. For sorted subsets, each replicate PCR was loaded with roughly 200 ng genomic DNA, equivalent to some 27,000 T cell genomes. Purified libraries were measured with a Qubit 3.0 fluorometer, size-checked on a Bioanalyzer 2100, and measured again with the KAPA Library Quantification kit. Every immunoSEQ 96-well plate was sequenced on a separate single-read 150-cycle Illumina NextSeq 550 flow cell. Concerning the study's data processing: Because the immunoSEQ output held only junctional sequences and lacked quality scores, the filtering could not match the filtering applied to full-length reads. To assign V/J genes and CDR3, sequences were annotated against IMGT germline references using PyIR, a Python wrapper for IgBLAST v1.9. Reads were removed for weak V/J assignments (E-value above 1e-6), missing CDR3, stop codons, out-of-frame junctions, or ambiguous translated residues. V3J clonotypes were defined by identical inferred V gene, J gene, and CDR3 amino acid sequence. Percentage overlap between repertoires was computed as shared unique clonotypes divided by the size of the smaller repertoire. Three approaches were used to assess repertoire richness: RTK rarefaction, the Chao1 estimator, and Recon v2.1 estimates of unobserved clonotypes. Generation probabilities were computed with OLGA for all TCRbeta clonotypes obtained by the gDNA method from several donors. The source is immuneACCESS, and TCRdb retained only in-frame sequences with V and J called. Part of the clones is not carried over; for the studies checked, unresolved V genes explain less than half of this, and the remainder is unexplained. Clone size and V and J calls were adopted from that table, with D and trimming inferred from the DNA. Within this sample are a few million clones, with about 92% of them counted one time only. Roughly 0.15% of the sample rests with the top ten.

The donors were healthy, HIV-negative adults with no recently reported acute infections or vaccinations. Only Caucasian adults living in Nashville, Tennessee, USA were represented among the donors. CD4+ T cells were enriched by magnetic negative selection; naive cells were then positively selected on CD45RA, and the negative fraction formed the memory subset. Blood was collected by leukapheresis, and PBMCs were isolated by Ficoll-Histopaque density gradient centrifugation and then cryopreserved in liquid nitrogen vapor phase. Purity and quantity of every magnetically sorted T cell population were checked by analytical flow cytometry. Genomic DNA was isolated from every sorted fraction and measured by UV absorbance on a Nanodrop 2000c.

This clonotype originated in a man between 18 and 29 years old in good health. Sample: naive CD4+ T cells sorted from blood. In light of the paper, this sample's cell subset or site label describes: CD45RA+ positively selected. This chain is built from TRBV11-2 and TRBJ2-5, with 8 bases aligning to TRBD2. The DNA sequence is TGTGCCAGCAGCTTCTTAGCGGGGCCCGAAGAGACCCAGTACTTC. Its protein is CASSFLAGPEETQYF.